This T cell receptor beta chain is from a study of T cell repertoires in cytomegalovirus infection (dated by TCRdb to 2018 to 2020). A note on the overall study: Alongside well-studied HLA-B-restricted epitopes, the peptide stimulations were aimed at recently identified HLA-C-restricted CMV epitopes, whose presentation resists viral immunomodulation. The HLA type of each donor mattered for the analysis, because public TCR beta signatures pointed to carriage of CMV infection along with the matching HLA type.

Points on this clonotype: The antigen it recognizes is unknown. No much larger clonotype is one base removed from it; base qualities were not supplied.

The run used an Illumina HiSeq 1500. Starting from the raw public reads, TCRdb applied fastp trimming at Q25, assembled clones with MiXCR and retained in-frame beta chains. Rows merge per CDR3 protein into single entries with the most common DNA and genes. Present in this sample are around 540,000 distinct CDR3 sequences, roughly 34% of which were seen just once. About a sixth of the sample is held by the ten biggest clonotypes. This specimen's treatment or condition label, interpreted: in vitro stimulation with specific CMV peptide epitopes to enrich CMV-specific T cells. Study-wide conclusions, independent of this receptor: Carriers of CMV infection plus the relevant HLA type were discriminated by the cumulative frequency of public TCR beta family members in the study cohort and in an independent roughly 400-donor cohort. In the ex vivo response, HLA-C-restricted CMV-specific TCR beta clonotypes were dominant, and in two of eight donors the single most frequent clonotype came from this HLA-C-restricted group.

Here V drops 6 bases and J drops 1 base, and the junction holds 5 bases not matched to any gene. Reading from cysteine to valine, the CDR3 counts 14 amino acids. CDR3 DNA only is kept here, 42 bases in frame from base 1. From the germline V gene (reference sequence), CDR1 is MNHNY and CDR2 is SVGAGI. Sample: cultured PBMCs, taken from culture after CMV antigen stimulation. This clonotype was obtained from a human donor in good health (CMV status not recorded). Some clones in this sample may be carry-over from other donors' samples. In this chain, TRBV6-6 is recombined with TRBJ2-7, and TRBD2 matches 8 of the central bases. The DNA is TGTGCCAGCAGCCGGGGGGGGGAGTCCTACGAGCAGTACGTC. It codes for CASSRGGESYEQYV.